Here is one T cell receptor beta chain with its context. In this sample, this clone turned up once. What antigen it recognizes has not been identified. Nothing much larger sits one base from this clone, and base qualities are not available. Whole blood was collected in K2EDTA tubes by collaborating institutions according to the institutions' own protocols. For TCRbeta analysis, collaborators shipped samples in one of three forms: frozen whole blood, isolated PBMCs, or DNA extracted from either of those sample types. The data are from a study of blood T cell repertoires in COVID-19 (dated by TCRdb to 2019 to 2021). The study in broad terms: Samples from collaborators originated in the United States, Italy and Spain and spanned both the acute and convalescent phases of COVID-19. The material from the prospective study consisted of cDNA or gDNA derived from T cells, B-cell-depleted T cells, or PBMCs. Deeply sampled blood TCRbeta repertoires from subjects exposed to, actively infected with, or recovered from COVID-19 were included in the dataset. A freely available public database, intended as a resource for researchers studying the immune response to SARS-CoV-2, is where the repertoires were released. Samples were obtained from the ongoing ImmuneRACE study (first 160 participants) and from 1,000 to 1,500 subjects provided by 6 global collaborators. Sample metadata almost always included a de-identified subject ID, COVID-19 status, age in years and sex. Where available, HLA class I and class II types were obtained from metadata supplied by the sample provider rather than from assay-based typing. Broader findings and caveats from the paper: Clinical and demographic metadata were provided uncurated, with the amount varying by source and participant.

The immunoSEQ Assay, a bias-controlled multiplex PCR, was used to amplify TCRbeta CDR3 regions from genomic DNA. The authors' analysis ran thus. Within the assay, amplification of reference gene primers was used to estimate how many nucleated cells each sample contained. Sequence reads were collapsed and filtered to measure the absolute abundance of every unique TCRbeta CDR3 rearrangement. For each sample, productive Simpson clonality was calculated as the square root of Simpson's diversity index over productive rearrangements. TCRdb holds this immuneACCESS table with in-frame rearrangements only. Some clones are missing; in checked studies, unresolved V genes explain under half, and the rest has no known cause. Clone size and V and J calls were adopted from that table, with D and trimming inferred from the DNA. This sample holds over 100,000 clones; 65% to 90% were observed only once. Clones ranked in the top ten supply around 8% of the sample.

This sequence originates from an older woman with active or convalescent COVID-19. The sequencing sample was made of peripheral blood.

The DNA sequence is given as TGTGCCAGCAGTCCAGACCCGGGACTAGCGATGAACACCGGGGAGCTGTTTTTT. This codes for CASSPDPGLAMNTGELFF. The chain was built from TRBV27 and TRBJ2-2; 10 central nucleotides agree with TRBD2. CDR1 and CDR2 were assigned from the germline V gene (reference sequence) as MNHEY and SMNVEV. After removal of 5 bases from V and 1 base from J, the junction retains 10 bases not matched to a gene. From its cysteine to its phenylalanine, the CDR3 spans 18 amino acids. Only the CDR3 portion is preserved as DNA: 54 bases, with reading frame beginning at the first base.